This T cell receptor (beta chain) was obtained from a study of T cells in localized non-small cell lung cancer. Sequencing used immunoSEQ multiplex PCR; TCRdb keeps in-frame clones, though not all of them. The data contain roughly 20,000 clones, about four fifths of them singletons. Germline assignment: CDR1 MNHEY and CDR2 SVGAGI. The ends were cut back, 10 bases at V and 5 bases at J, with 11 bases in the middle. This CDR3 spans 11 amino acids. This specimen consisted of peripheral blood, obtained before any cancer treatment. This chain connects TRBV6-5 to TRBJ1-2, with a possible D match to TRBD1 (6 bases). This TCR was recovered from a man aged 40-75 years with stage I lung adenocarcinoma. DNA for the CDR3: TGTGCCACACAGGGTTTTTATGGCTACACCTTC. Amino acids: CATQGFYGYTF.